A single sample gave rise to the 26 T cell receptor beta chains below, sequenced in a study of blood T cell repertoires in COVID-19. TCRdb's copy holds only in-frame clones and misses some; the assay was immunoSEQ multiplex PCR. In the table there are approximately 210,000 clones, about 91% of which are singletons. The specimen was peripheral blood. The origin of the receptors is a man aged 25-45 years with acute or convalescent COVID-19.

The table lists this clone with a few counts. The V call is TRBV10-2, the J call TRBJ2-7; 10 nucleotides line up with TRBD2. Germline loops: CDR1 WSHSY, CDR2 SAAADI. After removal of 2 bases from V and 3 bases from J, the junction contained 4 bases not matched to a gene. There are 15 residues in the CDR3. The CDR3 nucleotides read TGCGCCAGCAGTGAGGAAGCGGGGGGGAGCTACGAGCAGTACTTC. The encoded protein is CASSEEAGGSYEQYF.

The chain employs TRBV28 and TRBJ2-6; D is undetermined. The V gene's germline CDR1 is MDHEN and CDR2 SYDVKM. Trimming took 8 bases from V and 0 from J, leaving 8 bases between them. The CDR3 extends over 14 amino acids. Here the CDR3 DNA reads TGTGCCAGCCGCGGCGGCTCTGGGGCCAACGTCCTGACTTTC. This encodes CASRGGSGANVLTF.

The rearrangement joins TRBV30 to TRBJ1-5, with 7 nucleotides matching TRBD1. Germline CDR1 and CDR2: GTSNPN and SVGIG (reference sequence). The V segment lost 3 bases and the J segment 3 bases; nucleotides outside the gene matches: 11. The CDR3 has 16 amino acids. CDR3 loop: CAWSAYQGQINQPQHF. Written as DNA, the CDR3 is TGTGCCTGGAGCGCATACCAGGGACAGATCAATCAGCCCCAGCATTTT.

The chain employs TRBV7-8 and TRBJ1-1, with 9 bases lining up with TRBD1. The CDR3 has 14 residues. The germline CDR1 and CDR2 sequences are SGHVS and FQNEAQ. Unmatched junction bases numbered 6, after V lost 5 bases and J lost 5 bases. CDR3 sequence reads: CASSRGTGRTEAFF. The CDR3 DNA sequence: TGTGCCAGCAGCCGCGGGACAGGGCGGACTGAAGCTTTCTTT.

A few counts support this clone. The gene calls are TRBV7-9 and TRBJ1-3; a possible D gene is TRBD1 (5 bases). V was clipped by 3 bases and J by 6 bases, with 9 bases between them. The length of the CDR3 is 13 residues. The V gene's germline CDR1 is SEHNR and CDR2 FQNEAQ (reference sequence). CDR3 DNA: TGTGCCAGCAGCTTGCAGGGTACAAACACCATATATTTT. This encodes CASSLQGTNTIYF.

The V gene is TRBV7-3, the J gene TRBJ2-7; D is possibly TRBD1 (5 bases). The ends were cut back, 5 bases at V and 5 bases at J, with 19 bases in the middle. Germline lookup yields CDR1 SGHTA and CDR2 FQGTGA. This CDR3 contains 15 residues. The chain's CDR3 is CASSPQGSPKNEQYF. In DNA form, the CDR3 reads TGTGCCAGCAGCCCCCAGGGCTCTCCTAAAAACGAGCAGTACTTC. Based on the CDR3 plus reference TRBV7-3 and TRBJ2-7, the full variable domain is GAGVSQTPSNKVTEKGKYVELRCDPISGHTALYWYRQSLGQGPEFLIYFQGTGAADDSGLPNDRFFAVRPEGSVSTLKIQRTERGDSAVYLCASSPQGSPKNEQYFGPGTRLTVT.

The J gene is TRBJ1-5, the V gene TRBV30; 9 nucleotides agree with TRBD1. V was pared by 3 bases and J by 6 bases, with 9 bases of the junction left unmatched. This CDR3 is built from 15 residues. CDR1 GTSNPN and CDR2 SVGIG come from the germline V gene (reference sequence). The CDR3 region is CAWSPGQGFSQPQHF. In nucleotides, the CDR3 is TGTGCCTGGAGCCCGGGACAGGGTTTTAGTCAGCCCCAGCATTTT.

The chain joins TRBV9 to TRBJ1-6, with 8 bases matching TRBD1. The germline gives CDR1 SGDLS, CDR2 YYNGEE. The CDR3 runs to 17 residues. With V trimmed by 4 bases and J by 4 bases, 10 bases remained unmatched. CDR3 sequence (DNA): TGTGCCAGCAGCTTGAGGGGGGGGACAGGTTATAATTCACCCCTCCACTTT. Its translation: CASSLRGGTGYNSPLHF.

This chain joins TRBV21-1 and TRBJ2-1; the table's D call TRBD1 went unverified against the DNA. TRBV21-1 is tagged as a pseudogene. This CDR3 has 14 amino acids. This CDR3 reads CASSLQGAYNEQFF. CDR3 DNA sequence: TGTGCCAGCAGCCTTCAGGGGGCCTACAATGAGCAGTTCTTC.

The chain uses TRBV19 and TRBJ2-4; TRBD2 matches at 12 bases. CDR3 length: 16 residues. Germline lookup yields CDR1 LNHDA and CDR2 SQIVND (reference sequence). After removal of 5 bases from V and 3 bases from J, the junction contained 5 bases not matched to a gene. The DNA of the CDR3 is TGTGCCAGTAGTGCTAGCGGGAGGGAAGGCAAAAACATTCAGTACTTC. As protein: CASSASGREGKNIQYF. The full variable domain, with the rest looked up from reference TRBV19 and TRBJ2-4, is DGGITQSPKYLFRKEGQNVTLSCEQNLNHDAMYWYRQDPGQGLRLIYYSQIVNDFQKGDIAEGYSVSREKKESFPLTVTSAQKNPTAFYLCASSASGREGKNIQYFGAGTRLSVL.

This clone was seen a single time. The chain links TRBV19 to TRBJ2-7; weak D call: TRBD2 (6 bases). CDR3 length: 14 amino acids. V was pared by 2 bases and J by 2 bases, with 10 bases between. The germline gives CDR1 LNHDA, CDR2 SQIVND (reference sequence). CDR3 bases: TGTGCCAGTAGTATATACGGAGGGACCTACGAGCAGTACTTC. Translated: CASSIYGGTYEQYF.

V usage is TRBV30 and J usage is TRBJ1-5; tentatively, D is TRBD1 (6 bases). CDR3 length equals 15 residues. The ends were cut back, 1 base at V and 0 bases at J, with 10 bases in the middle. CDR1 and CDR2 from the germline V gene are GTSNPN and SVGIG (reference sequence). CDR3 sequence: CAWSEGHNSNQPQHF. The CDR3, as DNA: TGTGCCTGGAGTGAGGGACACAATAGCAATCAGCCCCAGCATTTT.

The chain employs TRBV19 and TRBJ1-5; a possible D gene is TRBD1 (6 bases). Trimming cost V 5 bases and J 3 bases, with 17 bases left between them. The CDR3 is 16 residues long. The germline gives CDR1 LNHDA, CDR2 SQIVND (reference sequence). CDR3 sequence: CASSPVWGQHNQPQHF. CDR3 DNA: TGTGCCAGTAGTCCTGTTTGGGGACAACACAATCAGCCCCAGCATTTT.

J is TRBJ2-1 and V is TRBV27, with TRBD2 as a possible D gene (6 bases). The V end lost 3 bases, the J end lost 8 bases, and 14 bases lay between the germline ends. Germline CDR1 and CDR2: MNHEY and SMNVEV (reference sequence). The CDR3 runs to 14 residues. The CDR3 DNA sequence: TGTGCCAGCAGTTTGAGACGGGAGAATCATGAGCAGTTCTTC. Amino acid sequence: CASSLRRENHEQFF.

DNA for the CDR3: TGTGCCAGCCAGACAGGGTACTACAATGAGCAGTTCTTC. Protein sequence: CASQTGYYNEQFF. The chain is built from TRBV2 and TRBJ2-1, with TRBD1 matching over 7 bases. V dropped 8 bases and J dropped 3; count of bases not matched to a gene: 4. Germline CDR1 and CDR2: SNHLY and FYNNEI. The CDR3 loop spans 13 amino acids.

The genes are TRBV18 and TRBJ1-2; 9 bases fit TRBD1. Germline loops: CDR1 KGHSH, CDR2 LQKENI. The CDR3 sequence is 13 residues long. Germline trimming cut 5 bases from V and 6 bases from J; bases unmatched to any gene: 4. CDR3 amino acids: CASSSTGGDGYTF. For the CDR3, the DNA is TGTGCCAGCTCAAGCACAGGGGGCGATGGCTACACCTTC.

V gene TRBV5-5 combines with J gene TRBJ1-2, with no clear D. Germline V lookup: CDR1 SGHKS, CDR2 YYEKEE (reference sequence). The CDR3 extends over 17 amino acids. V lost 0 bases to trimming and J lost 3 bases, with 18 bases between them. CDR3 sequence reads: CASSLGLISDRDYGYTF. In DNA form, the CDR3 reads TGTGCCAGCAGCTTGGGATTAATTTCCGACCGGGACTATGGCTACACCTTC.

J is TRBJ2-7 and V is TRBV28; no reliable D call. CDR1 MDHEN and CDR2 SYDVKM come from the germline V gene. The V end lost 5 bases, the J end lost 2 bases, and 10 bases lay between the germline ends. The length of the CDR3 is 13 residues. The CDR3 loop reads CASSPSEPYEQYF. The CDR3 nucleotides are TGTGCCAGCAGTCCCTCGGAGCCCTACGAGCAGTACTTC.

The chain employs TRBV5-1 and TRBJ1-1; TRBD1 is a possible D gene (6 bases). This CDR3 is built from 15 residues. Trimming removed 1 base at V and 0 bases at J, with 10 bases between. CDR1 and CDR2 from the germline V gene are SGHRS and YFSETQ. The CDR3 here is CASSLPGAMNTEAFF. CDR3 DNA sequence: TGCGCCAGCAGCTTGCCAGGGGCCATGAACACTGAAGCTTTCTTT. Based on the CDR3 plus reference TRBV5-1 and TRBJ1-1, the full variable domain is KAGVTQTPRYLIKTRGQQVTLSCSPISGHRSVSWYQQTPGQGLQFLFEYFSETQRNKGNFPGRFSGRQFSNSRSEMNVSTLELGDSALYLCASSLPGAMNTEAFFGQGTRLTVV.

This chain uses TRBV5-4 with TRBJ2-3; D uncertain. Germline assignment: CDR1 SGHNT and CDR2 YYREEE (reference sequence). This CDR3 spans 13 amino acids. Trimming pared 1 base from V and 6 bases from J, leaving 9 bases between. As DNA, the CDR3 is TGTGCCAGCAGCTTGTCCAGGTCTGATACGCAGTATTTT. This encodes CASSLSRSDTQYF.

V is TRBV9 and J is TRBJ2-2, with TRBD2 matching 15 bases. The CDR3 runs to 18 residues. Germline V CDR1 and CDR2: SGDLS, YYNGEE. The trim removed 3 bases at V and 4 bases at J, leaving 7 bases unmatched. CDR3 bases: TGTGCCAGCAGCGCCGGACTAGCGGGAGGGCCAGGCACCGGGGAGCTGTTTTTT. Its protein product is CASSAGLAGGPGTGELFF. The variable domain in full, with the rest retrieved from reference TRBV9 and TRBJ2-2, is DSGVTQTPKHLITATGQRVTLRCSPRSGDLSVYWYQQSLDQGLQFLIQYYNGEERAKGNILERFSAQQFPDLHSELNLSSLELGDSALYFCASSAGLAGGPGTGELFFGEGSRLTVL.

The chain has TRBV2 and TRBJ1-6, with D possibly TRBD1 on 6 matching bases. This CDR3 is built from 13 residues. Germline V lookup: CDR1 SNHLY, CDR2 FYNNEI. The V gene lost 6 bases and the J gene lost 11 bases, with 14 bases spanning the gap. The CDR3 DNA reads TGTGCCAGCAGAAGCGACAGGTTCACACCCCTCCACTTT. This codes for CASRSDRFTPLHF.

The chain is built from TRBV18 and TRBJ1-3, with D possibly TRBD1 on 6 matching bases. Trimming cost V 6 bases and J 0 bases, with 18 bases left between them. The CDR3 consists of 17 residues. Germline V CDR1 and CDR2: KGHSH, LQKENI. DNA of the CDR3: TGTGCCAGCTCTTTCGGAGGACAGCCAAACTCTGGAAACACCATATATTTT. This encodes CASSFGGQPNSGNTIYF.

V usage is TRBV27 and J usage is TRBJ1-5; TRBD1 aligns across 8 bases. This CDR3 region has 16 residues. Per germline, CDR1 MNHEY and CDR2 SMNVEV (reference sequence). V gave up 5 bases and J gave up 4 bases; unmatched junction bases: 10. CDR3 DNA: TGTGCCAGCAGTACCTACGGACAGGGAGAGAATCAGCCCCAGCATTTT. As protein: CASSTYGQGENQPQHF.

CDR3 in DNA: TGTGCCAGTAGTAGACAGGGGCAGAACTATGGCTACACCTTC. Encoded protein: CASSRQGQNYGYTF. This chain connects TRBV19 to TRBJ1-2; 8 nucleotides match TRBD1. The V segment lost 4 bases and the J segment 2 bases; nucleotides outside the gene matches: 3. This CDR3 has 14 residues. CDR1 is LNHDA and CDR2 is SQIVND in the germline V gene (reference sequence).

This CDR3 is CASYRSGEGYEQYF. The CDR3 DNA sequence: TGCGCCAGCTACCGATCCGGGGAAGGGTACGAGCAGTACTTC. This rearrangement joins TRBV5-1 to TRBJ2-7, with D possibly matching TRBD2 (5 bases). The CDR3 covers 14 residues. V was clipped by 7 bases and J by 4 bases, with 18 bases between them. The V gene's germline CDR1 is SGHRS and CDR2 YFSETQ.